The T cell receptor (beta chain) described here comes from a study of blood T cell repertoires in COVID-19. The V end was cut by 4 bases, the J end by 2 bases, with 13 bases between. The CDR3 is made up of 14 amino acids. Germline V CDR1 and CDR2: SGHDT, YYEEEE. Libraries were prepared by immunoSEQ multiplex PCR; TCRdb keeps only in-frame clonotypes and omits some of them. The sample contains 300,000 to 350,000 clones, around 90% of which appear only once. This TCR came from a young woman with COVID-19, enrolled during active disease. What was sequenced was peripheral blood. The chain recombines TRBV5-6 with TRBJ2-7, with D possibly matching TRBD2 (6 bases). In nucleotides, the CDR3 is TGTGCCAGCAGCGGCGTCGGGAGCCCCTACGAGCAGTACTTC. Translation gives CASSGVGSPYEQYF.